Many counts were recorded for the clone carrying this TCR beta chain. Its antigen is currently unknown. 5'RACE employing 10-nucleotide random UMIs yielded the cDNA. TCRdb re-derived calls from the 5' RACE reads in MiXCR, one entry per CDR3 protein. Here the sample spans approximately 40,000 distinct CDR3 sequences, 3.8% being singletons. The data were taken from a study of neurological immune-mediated disorders. The CDR3 totals 14 residues. Germline loops: CDR1 ENHRY, CDR2 SYGVKD. The ends were cut back, 4 bases at V and 3 bases at J, with 12 bases in the middle. The study, taken as a whole, reports: The study found the most TCR clonal expansion in HTLV-1-associated myelopathy and the least in multiple sclerosis, below healthy controls. The repertoires of 18 of 34 multiple sclerosis patients were placed by phylogenetic grouping in a single related-CDR3 cluster, which may be a signature.

The TCR comes from a man aged 25-45 years with multiple sclerosis. Sequenced sample: PBMCs. The genes are TRBV10-3 and TRBJ1-1, with D perhaps TRBD1 (6 bases). The CDR3: CAISVSTGHTEAFF. CDR3 bases: TGTGCCATCAGTGTTTCAACAGGGCACACTGAAGCTTTCTTT.